This T cell receptor beta chain is drawn from a study of T cells in Graves' hyperthyroidism and ophthalmopathy. V was clipped by 6 bases and J by 6 bases; unmatched bases: 9. This CDR3 comprises 15 residues. TCR beta CDR3 region amplification was performed from RNA transcripts. The primer set for the first-round RT-PCR of the TCR CDR3 was HTBI. Each CDR3 protein is one row after TCRdb ran MiXCR on the multiplex PCR reads. Here the sample spans under 650,000 distinct CDR3 sequences, roughly 15% being singletons. This receptor was identified in a woman aged 25-40 years with Graves' hyperthyroidism. The chain employs TRBV12-3 or TRBV12-4 and TRBJ2-2, with TRBD1 identical over 8 bases. Sequencing used blood. In DNA, the CDR3 is TGTGCCAGCAGGCCCGGGACAGGCGGATCCGGGGAGCTGTTTTTT. Its translation: CASRPGTGGSGELFF.